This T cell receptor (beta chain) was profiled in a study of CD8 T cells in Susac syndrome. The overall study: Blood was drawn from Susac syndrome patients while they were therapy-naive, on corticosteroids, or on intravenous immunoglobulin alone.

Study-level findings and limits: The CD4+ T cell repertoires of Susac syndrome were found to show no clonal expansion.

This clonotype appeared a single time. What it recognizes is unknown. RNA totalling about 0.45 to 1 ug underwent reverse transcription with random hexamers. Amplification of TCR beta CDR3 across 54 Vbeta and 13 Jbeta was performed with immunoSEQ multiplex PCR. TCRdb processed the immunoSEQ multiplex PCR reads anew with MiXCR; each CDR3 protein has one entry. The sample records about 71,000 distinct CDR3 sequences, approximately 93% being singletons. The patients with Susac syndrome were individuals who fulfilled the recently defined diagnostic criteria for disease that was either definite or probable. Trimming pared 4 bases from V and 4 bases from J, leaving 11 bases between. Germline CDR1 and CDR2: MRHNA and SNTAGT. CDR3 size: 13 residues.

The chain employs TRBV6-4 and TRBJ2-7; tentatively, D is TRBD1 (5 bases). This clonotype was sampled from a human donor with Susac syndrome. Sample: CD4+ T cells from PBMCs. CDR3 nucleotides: TGTGCCAGCAGTGTTTGGGCAGGGTACGAGCAGTACTTC. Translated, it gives CASSVWAGYEQYF.